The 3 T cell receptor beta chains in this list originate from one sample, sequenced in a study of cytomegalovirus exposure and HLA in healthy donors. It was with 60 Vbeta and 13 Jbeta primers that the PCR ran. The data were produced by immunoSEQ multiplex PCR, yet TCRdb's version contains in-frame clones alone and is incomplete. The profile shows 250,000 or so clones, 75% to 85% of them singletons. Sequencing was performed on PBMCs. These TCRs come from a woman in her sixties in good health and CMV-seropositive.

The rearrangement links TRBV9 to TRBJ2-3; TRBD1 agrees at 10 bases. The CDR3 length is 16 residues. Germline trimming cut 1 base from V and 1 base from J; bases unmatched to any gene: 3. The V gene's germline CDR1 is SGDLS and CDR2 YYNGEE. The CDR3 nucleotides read TGTGCCAGCAGCGTACTAGGGACAGGGGGCACAGATACGCAGTATTTT. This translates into CASSVLGTGGTDTQYF.

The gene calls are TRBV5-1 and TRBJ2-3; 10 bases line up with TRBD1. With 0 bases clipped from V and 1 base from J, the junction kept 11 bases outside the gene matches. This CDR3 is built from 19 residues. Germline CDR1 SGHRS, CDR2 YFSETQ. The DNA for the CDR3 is TGCGCCAGCAGCTTGGCCGTGGTGACAGGGGGCTCTGGCACAGATACGCAGTATTTT. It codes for CASSLAVVTGGSGTDTQYF.

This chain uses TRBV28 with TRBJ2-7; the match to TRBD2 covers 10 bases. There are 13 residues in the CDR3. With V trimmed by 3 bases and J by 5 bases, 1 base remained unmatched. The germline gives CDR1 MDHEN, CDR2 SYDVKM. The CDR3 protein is CASSFLAGDEQYF. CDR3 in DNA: TGTGCCAGCAGTTTTCTAGCGGGAGACGAGCAGTACTTC.